These 9 T cell receptor beta chains originate from one sample sequenced in a study of early T cells in non-severe SARS-CoV-2 infection. Via MiXCR, TCRdb re-called the 5' RACE reads, giving one row per CDR3 protein. The profile shows around 52,000 distinct CDR3 sequences, around 13% of them singletons. Sequencing was performed on whole blood. Receptors originate from an adult who was a healthcare worker with PCR-confirmed SARS-CoV-2 infection or an uninfected control (not recorded which).

This clonotype was observed at least ten times. V usage is TRBV29-1 and J usage is TRBJ2-4, with D hard to call. CDR3 size: 14 residues. Germline CDR1 is SQVTM and CDR2 is ANQGSEA. V was trimmed by 5 bases and J by 0 bases, leaving 11 bases between them. CDR3 sequence reads: CSVPISLAKNIQYF. For the CDR3, the DNA is TGCAGCGTTCCAATTTCTTTAGCCAAAAACATTCAGTACTTC. Based on the CDR3 plus reference TRBV29-1 and TRBJ2-4, the full variable domain is SAVISQKPSRDICQRGTSLTIQCQVDSQVTMMFWYRQQPGQSLTLIATANQGSEATYESGFVIDKFPISRPNLTFSTLTVSNMSPEDSSIYLCSVPISLAKNIQYFGAGTRLSVL.

This clonotype was detected many times. J is TRBJ2-1 and V is TRBV14, with 7 bases matching TRBD1. V dropped 4 bases and J dropped 8; count of bases not matched to a gene: 8. CDR1 and CDR2 (germline): SGHDN, FVKESK. The CDR3 loop spans 14 amino acids. CDR3 loop: CASSPTKGADEQFF. DNA of the CDR3: TGTGCCAGCAGCCCTACGAAGGGGGCCGATGAGCAGTTCTTC.

The rearrangement joins TRBV28 to TRBJ2-3; D gene unclear. The CDR3 totals 15 residues. V lost 3 bases and J lost 0, with 10 bases in between. CDR1 and CDR2 from the germline V gene are MDHEN and SYDVKM. The CDR3: CASSFRTLSTDTQYF. The DNA of the CDR3 is TGTGCCAGCAGTTTTCGGACCTTGAGCACAGATACGCAGTATTTT.

The table lists this clonotype with many counts. The chain joins TRBV12-3 or TRBV12-4 to TRBJ2-1; D is ambiguous. This CDR3 spans 13 amino acids. Trimming took 4 bases from V and 12 from J, leaving 16 bases between them. DNA for the CDR3: TGTGCCAGCAGTTATGACTCCTCCCTGATGCAGTTCTTC. Translating it yields CASSYDSSLMQFF.

This clonotype was detected ten times or more. The chain carries TRBV11-2 and TRBJ2-1; 9 positions match TRBD1. Germline V gene lookup returns CDR1 SGHAT and CDR2 FQNNGV. V lost 7 bases and J lost 5; bases outside the gene matches: 12. The CDR3 is 16 residues long. The CDR3 here is CASNYIPGQGDNEQFF. Here the CDR3 DNA reads TGTGCCAGCAATTACATCCCGGGACAGGGAGACAATGAGCAGTTCTTC.

This clonotype was seen repeatedly, ten times or more. The rearrangement uses TRBV12-3 or TRBV12-4 and TRBJ2-3, with TRBD2 matching 8 bases. The CDR3 runs to 15 residues. V gave up 2 bases and J gave up 4 bases; unmatched junction bases: 5. CDR3 amino acids: CASSLRGGGPDTQYF. CDR3 DNA sequence: TGTGCCAGCAGTTTACGGGGCGGGGGGCCAGATACGCAGTATTTT.

This clonotype was picked up many times. The chain carries TRBV11-2 and TRBJ2-4, with a tentative D call TRBD2 (6 bases). V was cut by 1 base and J by 5 bases, with 15 bases left in between. The CDR3 totals 16 residues. Germline lookup yields CDR1 SGHAT and CDR2 FQNNGV. CDR3 protein: CASSLVLSGVENIQYF. The CDR3 nucleotides are TGTGCCAGCAGCTTAGTTTTATCGGGGGTTGAAAACATTCAGTACTTC. Combining the CDR3 with reference TRBV11-2 and TRBJ2-4 gives the whole variable domain EAGVAQSPRYKIIEKRQSVAFWCNPISGHATLYWYQQILGQGPKLLIQFQNNGVVDDSQLPKDRFSAERLKGVDSTLKIQPAKLEDSAVYLCASSLVLSGVENIQYFGAGTRLSVL.

This chain connects TRBV6-5 to TRBJ2-7; perhaps D is TRBD1 or TRBD2 (5 bases each). Germline V gene lookup returns CDR1 MNHEY and CDR2 SVGAGI. Trimming took 4 bases from V and 3 from J, leaving 13 bases between them. The CDR3 consists of 14 residues. Here the CDR3 reads CASSSTGRSYEQYF. In nucleotides, the CDR3 is TGTGCCAGCAGTTCCACGGGACGGAGCTACGAGCAGTACTTC.

This clonotype was found many times. For the CDR3, the DNA is TGTGCTAGTGGTTTGACTTCCCCAGCCGGCTCCTATAATTCACCCCTCCACTTT. This translates into CASGLTSPAGSYNSPLHF. This sequence joins TRBV12-5 and TRBJ1-6; the D is unclear. The CDR3 extends over 18 amino acids. CDR1 LGHNT and CDR2 FRNRAP come from the germline V gene. Trimming shortened V by 2 bases and J by 0 bases, and 14 bases separated the two germline ends. Together with reference TRBV12-5 and TRBJ1-6, the CDR3 gives the full variable domain: DARVTQTPRHKVTEMGQEVTMRCQPILGHNTVFWYRQTMMQGLELLAYFRNRAPLDDSGMPKDRFSAEMPDATLATLKIQPSEPRDSAVYFCASGLTSPAGSYNSPLHFGNGTRLTVT.